This passage covers 26 T cell receptor beta chains from one sample sequenced in a study of CXCR3-negative and CXCR3-positive naive CD8 T cells. cDNA libraries for TRB were generated by 5' RACE incorporating UMI labels. TCRdb re-called the 5' RACE reads and shows each CDR3 protein once, DNA omitted. The sample features 70,000 to 95,000 distinct CDR3 sequences, with around 1.5% in its top ten. Sequenced material: naive CXCR3- CD8+ T cells from blood. Subset denoted: CD45RO-CCR7+CD27+CD95- naive CD8+ T cells lacking CXCR3 (TNR3-). The receptors here all came from a human donor in good health. Some clones in this sample may be carry-over from other donors' samples.

The chain is built from TRBV5-5 and TRBJ2-2; TCRdb's D call, TRBD2, is unchecked because there is no DNA. The CDR3 totals 16 residues. The germline V gene has CDR1 SGHKS and CDR2 YYEKEE (reference sequence). CDR3 sequence reads: CASSPFREGPTGELFF.

This CDR3 is CASSLARGASSYNEQFF. The chain is built from TRBV7-6 and TRBJ2-1; TCRdb selects TRBD1, and the lack of DNA leaves this call unchecked. Germline values: CDR1 SGHVS, CDR2 FNYEAQ. The CDR3 is 17 amino acids.

The rearrangement links TRBV28 to TRBJ2-7; TCRdb selects TRBD1, and the lack of DNA leaves this call unchecked. The CDR3 contains 14 residues. Germline CDR1 MDHEN, CDR2 SYDVKM. This CDR3 reads CASSNPGEWYEQYF.

The rearrangement uses TRBV29-1 and TRBJ2-1; the TCRdb D gene call, TRBD2, has no DNA to confirm it. Germline CDR1 is SQVTM and CDR2 is ANQGSEA. This CDR3 spans 11 amino acids. The CDR3 sequence is CSAGGGDEQFF.

This chain joins TRBV9 and TRBJ2-2. CDR3 length equals 16 residues. Germline V CDR1 and CDR2: SGDLS, YYNGEE. The chain's CDR3 is CASSAAAAGNTGELFF.

This CDR3 is CASSGLGDQSTDTQYF. The V and J genes are TRBV12-3 or TRBV12-4 and TRBJ2-3; the TRBD2 assignment by TCRdb is unverifiable without DNA. The CDR3 is 16 amino acids.

The chain uses TRBV29-1 and TRBJ2-7; TCRdb lists TRBD1, though no DNA is available to test this call. CDR3 size: 13 residues. Germline CDR1 and CDR2: SQVTM and ANQGSEA. CDR3 sequence: CSVEVYRGDEQYF.

The CDR3: CSVPGGGDYEQYF. V is TRBV29-1 and J is TRBJ2-7; lacking DNA, the TRBD1 call made by TCRdb goes unchecked. The germline V gene has CDR1 SQVTM and CDR2 ANQGSEA. The CDR3 totals 13 residues.

V is TRBV29-1 and J is TRBJ2-1; TCRdb gives TRBD1 as the D gene, but with no DNA this cannot be confirmed. Looked up from germline, CDR1 is SQVTM and CDR2 is ANQGSEA. The CDR3 is made up of 14 amino acids. The CDR3 loop is CSGRRGAGENEQFF.

The chain combines TRBV19 with TRBJ2-1; TCRdb gives TRBD2 as the D gene, but with no DNA this cannot be confirmed. Germline-derived CDR1 and CDR2 are LNHDA and SQIVND (reference sequence). The CDR3 is 15 amino acids. CDR3 in amino acids: CASTSQGSFFHEQFF. Supplemented by reference TRBV19 and TRBJ2-1, the full variable domain reads DGGITQSPKYLFRKEGQNVTLSCEQNLNHDAMYWYRQDPGQGLRLIYYSQIVNDFQKGDIAEGYSVSREKKESFPLTVTSAQKNPTAFYLCASTSQGSFFHEQFFGPGTRLTVL.

The chain has TRBV3-1 and TRBJ1-2. The CDR3 runs 17 residues. Germline V CDR1 and CDR2: LGHDT, YNNKEL (reference sequence). The CDR3 spells CASSQGALAGGVYGYTF.

J is TRBJ2-7 and V is TRBV10-3. CDR1 is ENHRY, CDR2 SYGVKD, per germline. The CDR3 is made up of 12 amino acids. The CDR3 loop reads CAISDSRNEQYF.

The chain employs TRBV29-1 and TRBJ1-4. This CDR3 region has 15 residues. Germline CDR1 SQVTM, CDR2 ANQGSEA. The CDR3 spells CSAIEMSTTNEKLFF.

The chain recombines TRBV11-2 with TRBJ2-1; TCRdb reports TRBD1, a call that lacks DNA to check it against. This CDR3 is built from 15 residues. The germline CDR1 and CDR2 sequences are SGHAT and FQNNGV. The CDR3 protein is CASTKGDLTYNEQFF. The full variable domain, completed using reference TRBV11-2 and TRBJ2-1, is EAGVAQSPRYKIIEKRQSVAFWCNPISGHATLYWYQQILGQGPKLLIQFQNNGVVDDSQLPKDRFSAERLKGVDSTLKIQPAKLEDSAVYLCASTKGDLTYNEQFFGPGTRLTVL.

The CDR3 protein is CASNLAGSYNEQFF. J is TRBJ2-1 and V is TRBV6-6; TCRdb indicates TRBD2, and absent DNA this call remains unverified. Germline-derived CDR1 and CDR2 are MNHNY and SVGAGI (reference sequence). CDR3 length: 14 residues.

The chain links TRBV20-1 to TRBJ1-1. The CDR3 extends over 14 amino acids. Germline-derived CDR1 and CDR2 are DFQATT and SNEGSKA (reference sequence). CDR3 loop: CSASTVVWGTEAFF.

The CDR3 sequence is CSVVGLAGAADTQYF. The V gene is TRBV29-1, the J gene TRBJ2-3; as DNA is missing, the TRBD2 call by TCRdb cannot be tested. The V gene's germline CDR1 is SQVTM and CDR2 ANQGSEA. This CDR3 has 15 residues.

V usage is TRBV7-2 and J usage is TRBJ2-3; TCRdb calls TRBD2, which cannot be checked without DNA. Germline V gene lookup returns CDR1 SGHTA and CDR2 FQGNSA. The CDR3 spans 16 residues. The CDR3 protein is CASSLNSGRATDTQYF.

The chain has TRBV10-2 and TRBJ2-7; TCRdb names TRBD1, which stays unverified in the absence of DNA. CDR1 is WSHSY and CDR2 is SAAADI in the germline V gene. The CDR3 contains 14 residues. The chain's CDR3 is CASSVTGVGAEQYF.

The chain joins TRBV28 to TRBJ2-7; TCRdb returns TRBD2, unconfirmable since there is no DNA. Per germline, CDR1 MDHEN and CDR2 SYDVKM. This CDR3 is built from 14 residues. The CDR3 spells CASSPSSLLYEQYF.

The chain employs TRBV29-1 and TRBJ2-7. This CDR3 is built from 13 residues. CDR1 SQVTM and CDR2 ANQGSEA come from the germline V gene. The chain's CDR3 is CSVALRDSYEQYF.

The chain couples TRBV7-6 to TRBJ2-7; there is no DNA to check the TCRdb D call of TRBD1. From germline, CDR1 is SGHVS and CDR2 FNYEAQ. The CDR3 totals 14 residues. CDR3 in amino acids: CASSFLTPPDEQYF.

The chain carries TRBV7-9 and TRBJ1-2; with no DNA, the TCRdb D assignment of TRBD1 cannot be verified. The CDR3 loop spans 13 amino acids. CDR1 and CDR2 (germline): SEHNR, FQNEAQ (reference sequence). This CDR3 is CASSLSGNHGYTF.

The rearrangement links TRBV12-3 or TRBV12-4 to TRBJ2-5. The CDR3 is 16 amino acids. The CDR3 loop reads CASSPILSIYQETQYF.

The chain joins TRBV4-1 to TRBJ1-1. This CDR3 has 15 residues. Germline assignment: CDR1 MGHRA and CDR2 YSYEKL. CDR3 protein: CASSQGPGLNTEAFF.

V usage is TRBV4-1 and J usage is TRBJ2-7; TCRdb's assignment of TRBD1 cannot be checked, as there is no DNA. This CDR3 has 15 residues. The germline CDR1 and CDR2 sequences are MGHRA and YSYEKL. The CDR3 spells CASSQLTGASYEQYF.